Listed here are 25 T cell receptor beta chains from one sample, sequenced in a study of cytomegalovirus exposure and HLA in healthy donors. Amplification used 60 Vbeta primers and 13 Jbeta primers. Some clones are missing from TCRdb's copy, which holds only in-frame ones; the method was immunoSEQ multiplex PCR. The table shows 110,000 to 150,000 clones, with 73% occurring only once. Specimen: PBMCs. Receptor source: a human donor in good health.

This clone has more than one count but fewer than ten. The V and J genes are TRBV6-5 and TRBJ1-1; D is undetermined. The V end was cut by 0 bases, the J end by 5 bases, with 7 bases between. CDR1 is MNHEY and CDR2 is SVGAGI in the germline V gene. The CDR3 contains 13 residues. The CDR3, as DNA: TGTGCCAGCAGTTACTCCGTCCTAACTGAAGCTTTCTTT. Its translation is CASSYSVLTEAFF.

This clone was recorded a few times. Other DNA sequences in this specimen translate into the identical CDR3. The chain links TRBV7-9 to TRBJ2-7, with 7 bases fitting TRBD1. The CDR3 is 13 residues long. V dropped 4 bases and J dropped 4; count of bases not matched to a gene: 4. Germline CDR1 and CDR2: SEHNR and FQNEAQ (reference sequence). This CDR3 is CASSSRDSYEQYF. As DNA, the CDR3 is TGTGCCAGCAGCTCCCGGGACAGTTACGAGCAGTACTTC. Based on the CDR3 plus reference TRBV7-9 and TRBJ2-7, the full variable domain is DTGVSQNPRHKITKRGQNVTFRCDPISEHNRLYWYRQTLGQGPEFLTYFQNEAQLEKSRLLSDRFSAERPKGSFSTLEIQRTEQGDSAMYLCASSSRDSYEQYFGPGTRLTVT.

The chain has TRBV7-9 and TRBJ2-1; TRBD1 is a possible D gene (5 bases). V lost 2 bases and J 9 bases, leaving 8 bases between the germline ends. This CDR3 region has 12 residues. Germline values: CDR1 SEHNR, CDR2 FQNEAQ (reference sequence). The CDR3 coding sequence is TGTGCCAGCAGCTTACAGGGCTTTGAGCAGTTCTTC. Protein sequence: CASSLQGFEQFF.

CDR3 residues: CASSEVTARAGRDEKLFF. CDR3 sequence (DNA): TGTGCCAGCAGTGAAGTGACAGCCAGAGCAGGGAGGGATGAAAAACTGTTTTTT. V is TRBV6-1 and J is TRBJ1-4, with D tentatively TRBD1 (5 bases). Germline loops: CDR1 MNHNS, CDR2 SASEGT. CDR3 length: 18 residues. Trimming cost V 1 base and J 6 bases, with 21 bases left between them.

This clone appeared once. The chain links TRBV2 to TRBJ1-2; TRBD1 matches 7 bases. The trim removed 11 bases at V and 0 bases at J, leaving 9 bases unmatched. The germline gives CDR1 SNHLY, CDR2 FYNNEI. The CDR3 consists of 14 residues. In DNA form, the CDR3 reads TGTGCCGGCGCACAGGGGACAGCTAACTATGGCTACACCTTC. It encodes CAGAQGTANYGYTF.

CDR3 in amino acids: CASSLVGQGPDEQYF. CDR3 DNA sequence: TGCGCCAGCAGCTTGGTGGGACAGGGGCCGGACGAGCAGTACTTC. V is TRBV5-1 and J is TRBJ2-7, with 10 nucleotides matching TRBD1. This CDR3 region has 15 residues. Per the germline V gene, CDR1 is SGHRS and CDR2 is YFSETQ. V lost 0 bases and J lost 5; bases outside the gene matches: 5.

The V call is TRBV28, the J call TRBJ1-2; possibly TRBD1 for D (6 bases). Germline-derived CDR1 and CDR2 are MDHEN and SYDVKM. Deletions cut 6 bases from V and 6 bases from J, with 14 bases between. CDR3 length equals 13 residues. CDR3 sequence (DNA): TGTGCCAGCAGGAGGTACAGGGCTGATGGCTACACCTTC. It encodes CASRRYRADGYTF.

The CDR3 coding sequence is TGTGCCAGCAGCGTAGGAGGGGGTGGAGATACGCAGTATTTT. It yields the protein CASSVGGGGDTQYF. V and J are TRBV9 and TRBJ2-3, with a possible D match to TRBD1 (6 bases). Germline V gives CDR1 SGDLS, CDR2 YYNGEE. Trimming stripped 0 bases from V and 5 bases from J, with 10 bases between. CDR3 length: 14 residues.

This chain links TRBV7-3 with TRBJ1-6, with 8 bases matching TRBD1. This CDR3 region has 15 residues. Per the germline V gene, CDR1 is SGHTA and CDR2 is FQGTGA. V was pared by 3 bases and J by 10 bases, with 8 bases of the junction left unmatched. CDR3 coding DNA: TGTGCCAGCAGCTTGAACAGGGGGAAGGGGTCACCCCTCCACTTT. Translated, it gives CASSLNRGKGSPLHF.

This chain joins TRBV21-1 and TRBJ1-4. TRBV21-1 is an annotated pseudogene. CDR3 length equals 12 residues. CDR3 bases: TGTGCCAGCAGCCGGGGGTTGGAAAAACTGTTTTTT. Its protein product is CASSRGLEKLFF.

The V gene is TRBV7-9, the J gene TRBJ2-1, with a possible D match to TRBD2 (6 bases). CDR1 and CDR2 (germline): SEHNR, FQNEAQ (reference sequence). Trimming took 0 bases from V and 8 from J, leaving 11 bases between them. This CDR3 has 14 residues. The CDR3 DNA sequence: TGTGCCAGCAGCTTAGCAGGGACTGAGGATGAGCAGTTCTTC. As protein: CASSLAGTEDEQFF.

This sequence joins TRBV29-1 and TRBJ2-1; the match to TRBD2 covers 11 bases. Per the germline V gene, CDR1 is SQVTM and CDR2 is ANQGSEA. This CDR3 comprises 13 residues. V was clipped by 6 bases and J by 6 bases; unmatched bases: 4. This CDR3 reads CSVNSGGGNEQFF. CDR3 in DNA: TGCAGCGTCAATAGCGGGGGGGGCAATGAGCAGTTCTTC.

The chain combines TRBV6-1 with TRBJ2-5; D ambiguous. There are 15 residues in the CDR3. Germline V lookup: CDR1 MNHNS, CDR2 SASEGT. Between the trimmed V and J ends, which lost 1 base and 5 bases, there was a span of 14 bases. CDR3 sequence reads: CASSEGAGKWETQYF. CDR3 coding DNA: TGTGCCAGCAGTGAAGGGGCCGGCAAGTGGGAGACCCAGTACTTC.

Notes on this clone: The same CDR3 arises from other DNA sequences in this sample as well. The V gene is TRBV19, the J gene TRBJ2-5; no clear D gene. The CDR3 contains 13 residues. Per germline, CDR1 LNHDA and CDR2 SQIVND (reference sequence). V gave up 3 bases and J gave up 4 bases, with 9 bases separating them. In DNA, the CDR3 is TGTGCCAGTAGTATTGGCAGGTTAGAGACCCAGTACTTC. The encoded protein is CASSIGRLETQYF.

The rearrangement joins TRBV11-2 to TRBJ2-7; possible D gene TRBD2, 5 bases. Trimming removed 6 bases at V and 7 bases at J, with 16 bases between. Germline V gives CDR1 SGHAT, CDR2 FQNNGV. This CDR3 comprises 13 residues. In nucleotides, the CDR3 is TGTGCCAGCAGGAGGATAAATCGGAGGGAGCAGTACTTC. This sequence encodes CASRRINRREQYF.

About this clone itself: This specimen includes other DNA sequences encoding the same CDR3. The chain carries TRBV27 and TRBJ1-1; D unresolved. CDR3 length equals 14 residues. In germline, CDR1 is MNHEY, CDR2 SMNVEV (reference sequence). The germline V and J ends were trimmed by 2 bases and 0 bases, with 7 bases remaining between them. Written as DNA, the CDR3 is TGTGCCAGCAGTTTAAATCGGGTGAACACTGAAGCTTTCTTT. Protein: CASSLNRVNTEAFF.

This clone was observed a few times. This chain joins TRBV6-1 and TRBJ2-6; 8 nucleotides line up with TRBD2. J gave up 4 bases and V 4 bases, and 12 bases lay outside the gene matches. Germline lookup yields CDR1 MNHNS and CDR2 SASEGT. The CDR3 has 18 residues. CDR3 residues: CASSAPSGGGYGANVLTF. The CDR3 DNA follows: TGTGCCAGCAGTGCTCCCTCGGGGGGGGGATACGGGGCCAACGTCCTGACTTTC.

The rearrangement joins TRBV18 to TRBJ2-3; 8 bases are a match to TRBD2. The V gene's germline CDR1 is KGHSH and CDR2 LQKENI. The CDR3 spans 14 residues. V shed 8 bases and J 2 bases; nucleotides not matched to a gene: 6. The CDR3 region is CASRERGHTDTQYF. CDR3 sequence (DNA): TGTGCCAGCCGAGAGCGGGGGCACACAGATACGCAGTATTTT. The full variable domain, completed using reference TRBV18 and TRBJ2-3, is NAGVMQNPRHLVRRRGQEARLRCSPMKGHSHVYWYRQLPEEGLKFMVYLQKENIIDESGMPKERFSAEFPKEGPSILRIQQVVRGDSAAYFCASRERGHTDTQYFGPGTRLTVL.

This rearrangement joins TRBV25-1 to TRBJ1-1, with 7 bases lining up with TRBD1. The CDR3 extends over 13 amino acids. Unmatched junction bases numbered 4, after V lost 5 bases and J lost 4 bases. Germline V CDR1 and CDR2: MGHDK, SYGVNS. Written as DNA, the CDR3 is TGTGCCAGCAGTCCCGACAGGGTCACTGAAGCTTTCTTT. Translation gives CASSPDRVTEAFF.

V is TRBV29-1 and J is TRBJ1-1, with D possibly being TRBD1 (6 bases). Germline V gene lookup returns CDR1 SQVTM and CDR2 ANQGSEA. V lost 7 bases, J lost 3 bases, and 15 bases lay in between. The CDR3 consists of 13 residues. CDR3 in amino acids: CSAHLNRDTEAFF. The CDR3 bases are TGCAGCGCCCACCTTAACAGGGACACTGAAGCTTTCTTT.

The rearrangement links TRBV10-3 to TRBJ2-4, with D possibly being TRBD1 (6 bases). The CDR3 is 17 residues long. V lost 0 bases and J 3 bases, leaving 15 bases between the germline ends. Germline CDR1 and CDR2: ENHRY and SYGVKD. CDR3 region: CAISESAGVEDKNIQYF. In DNA, the CDR3 is TGTGCCATCAGTGAGTCTGCAGGGGTTGAAGACAAAAACATTCAGTACTTC.

Worth noting for this clone: At one boundary the junction diverges from the germline segment, which might be a read error. The V and J genes are TRBV5-1 and TRBJ2-7; 9 bases are shared with TRBD2. The germline CDR1 and CDR2 sequences are SGHRS and YFSETQ. This CDR3 region has 15 residues. The CDR3 region is CAGSLGVAGVYGQYF. CDR3 in DNA: TGCGCCGGCAGCTTGGGGGTAGCGGGAGTGTACGGGCAGTACTTC. The whole variable domain, remainder taken from reference TRBV5-1 and TRBJ2-7, is KAGVTQTPRYLIKTRGQQVTLSCSPISGHRSVSWYQQTPGQGLQFLFEYFSETQRNKGNFPGRFSGRQFSNSRSEMNVSTLELGDSALYLCAGSLGVAGVYGQYFGPGTRLTVT.

The rearrangement joins TRBV7-3 to TRBJ2-5, with TRBD2 identical over 7 bases. The CDR3 has 18 residues. Germline loops: CDR1 SGHTA, CDR2 FQGTGA. The V gene end was trimmed by 5 bases and the J gene end by 5 bases; junction bases not matched to a gene: 20. CDR3 sequence: CASSPPAGETPGGETQYF. CDR3 bases: TGTGCCAGCAGCCCCCCTGCGGGAGAGACCCCCGGGGGGGAGACCCAGTACTTC.

This clone was recorded once. The V gene is TRBV7-8, the J gene TRBJ2-7, with TRBD1 identical over 10 bases. V was pared by 5 bases and J by 6 bases, with 10 bases of the junction left unmatched. Germline CDR1 SGHVS, CDR2 FQNEAQ. This CDR3 has 15 amino acids. The CDR3 loop reads CASSLRDRGYGEQYF. CDR3 coding DNA: TGTGCCAGCAGCCTCCGGGACAGGGGATATGGCGAGCAGTACTTC.

The chain is built from TRBV7-9 and TRBJ1-4; no definite D call. This CDR3 contains 15 residues. Germline CDR1 and CDR2: SEHNR and FQNEAQ (reference sequence). V lost 5 bases and J 5 bases, leaving 15 bases between the germline ends. The CDR3 spells CASSPSEAANEKLFF. The CDR3 DNA is TGTGCCAGCAGCCCAAGCGAGGCAGCGAATGAAAAACTGTTTTTT.